One and the same sample provided the 9 T cell receptor beta chains below, sequenced in a study of control samples from healthy donors and cancer patients. Clones were sequenced by immunoSEQ multiplex PCR, and TCRdb holds only the in-frame ones, with some missing. The sample has roughly 170,000 clones, just under 95% seen once. The specimen sequenced was blood. The receptors stem from a woman between 55 and 75 years old in good health.

The V call is TRBV5-4, the J call TRBJ2-1, with 7 nucleotides matching TRBD2. The CDR3 extends over 15 amino acids. The germline V gene has CDR1 SGHNT and CDR2 YYREEE (reference sequence). Trimming cost V 0 bases and J 4 bases; bases outside gene matches: 4. The CDR3 reads CASSLAGAGYNEQFF. The CDR3 DNA reads as TGTGCCAGCAGCTTGGCCGGAGCGGGATACAATGAGCAGTTCTTC. Complete variable domain (other parts from reference TRBV5-4 and TRBJ2-1): ETGVTQSPTHLIKTRGQQVTLRCSSQSGHNTVSWYQQALGQGPQFIFQYYREEENGRGNFPPRFSGLQFPNYSSELNVNALELDDSALYLCASSLAGAGYNEQFFGPGTRLTVL.

The V call is TRBV12-3 or TRBV12-4, the J call TRBJ1-5; D gene ambiguous. The CDR3 is 12 amino acids. Trimming stripped 4 bases from V and 2 bases from J, with 3 bases between. The DNA for the CDR3 is TGTGCCAGCAGTTACGGCAATCAGCCCCAGCATTTT. Amino acid sequence: CASSYGNQPQHF.

CDR3 DNA: TGTGCCAGTAGTGCTGAAAAGGGGGCTGGCTATGGCTACACCTTC. It is translated as CASSAEKGAGYGYTF. The V gene is TRBV19, the J gene TRBJ1-2, with 7 bases aligning to TRBD1. This CDR3 contains 15 residues. Trimming removed 5 bases from V and 4 bases from J; junction bases left unmatched: 10. In germline, CDR1 is LNHDA, CDR2 SQIVND (reference sequence).

V and J are TRBV7-9 and TRBJ2-2, with 9 bases aligning to TRBD1. The germline V gene has CDR1 SEHNR and CDR2 FQNEAQ (reference sequence). The V gene end was trimmed by 7 bases and the J gene end by 6 bases; junction bases not matched to a gene: 12. The CDR3 sequence is 16 residues long. The chain's CDR3 is CASNFGTGRQAGELFF. The CDR3 DNA reads TGTGCCAGCAACTTTGGGACAGGGAGGCAGGCCGGGGAGCTGTTTTTT.

This chain joins TRBV6-2 or TRBV6-3 and TRBJ2-3, with a possible D match to TRBD2 (6 bases). There are 15 residues in the CDR3. Looked up from germline, CDR1 is MNHEY and CDR2 is SVGEGT. The V and J ends lost 2 bases and 2 bases respectively, with 11 bases between them. CDR3 DNA sequence: TGTGCCAGCAGTTACCGACTAGTACCCACAGATACGCAGTATTTT. Protein sequence: CASSYRLVPTDTQYF.

The V gene is TRBV6-2 or TRBV6-3, the J gene TRBJ1-1, with 7 bases matching TRBD1. V dropped 6 bases and J dropped 2; count of bases not matched to a gene: 12. This CDR3 is built from 16 residues. Germline V gene lookup returns CDR1 MNHEY and CDR2 SVGEGT. CDR3 bases: TGTGCCAGCAGCCATATTTACGGACAGGTTAACACTGAAGCTTTCTTT. It yields the protein CASSHIYGQVNTEAFF.

This chain uses TRBV3-1 (or the pseudogene TRBV3-2) with TRBJ2-1; no reliable D call. Germline CDR1 is LGHDT and CDR2 is YNNKEL (reference sequence). CDR3 length: 14 residues. V lost 3 bases and J 7 bases, leaving 13 bases between the germline ends. The CDR3, as DNA: TGTGCCAGCAGCCATTCGCCCCGGCGGAATGAGCAGTTCTTC. Its protein is CASSHSPRRNEQFF.

For the CDR3, the DNA is TGTGCCAGCTCACCAGGGTTAGATCAGCCCCAGCATTTT. The encoded protein is CASSPGLDQPQHF. The chain links TRBV18 to TRBJ1-5, with unresolved D. Trimming took off 2 bases at V and 5 bases at J, with 7 bases between the two ends. This CDR3 is 13 amino acids long. Germline V gene sequence: CDR1 KGHSH, CDR2 LQKENI.

The chain carries TRBV9 and TRBJ2-1; no clear D gene. Germline V gene lookup returns CDR1 SGDLS and CDR2 YYNGEE. The length of the CDR3 is 12 residues. The germline V and J ends were trimmed by 0 bases and 8 bases, with 6 bases remaining between them. The CDR3 coding sequence is TGTGCCAGCAGCGTAGACCTATATGAGCAGTTCTTC. Translating gives CASSVDLYEQFF.